These T cell receptor beta chains were read from a single sample in a study of T cell responses to AZD1222 COVID-19 vaccine. Sequencing used immunoSEQ multiplex PCR; TCRdb keeps in-frame clones, though not all of them. Here the sample spans tens of thousands of clones, about nine tenths being singletons. The sequencing here drew on peripheral blood, taken 28 days after the second dose of the MenACWY control vaccine. The receptor set was obtained from an adult who received the MenACWY meningococcal vaccine as a control. Both conserved end residues are part of each CDR3. The D gene is left open where the match is weak. Clone size is shown for a subset of rows, as once, few, many or a class of expanded clone.

v_gene	abundance	j_gene	d_gene	CDR3aa	CDR3nt
TRBV6-5	NA	TRBJ2-7	TRBD2	CASRPPRGRDSEQYF	TGTGCCAGCAGACCCCCCCGCGGGAGGGACAGCGAGCAGTACTTC
TRBV6-4	NA	TRBJ1-1	NA	CASRVDPQNTEAFF	TGTGCCAGCAGGGTTGACCCCCAAAACACTGAAGCTTTCTTT
TRBV15	NA	TRBJ2-7	NA	CATSSIVALAHYEQYF	TGTGCCACCAGCAGCATCGTTGCCTTAGCCCACTACGAGCAGTACTTC
TRBV16	few	TRBJ1-2	TRBD1	CASSPDDRGVIYGYTF	TGTGCCAGCAGCCCGGACGACAGGGGGGTGATCTATGGCTACACCTTC
TRBV18	NA	TRBJ1-3	NA	CASSPMQSFSGNTIYF	TGTGCCAGCTCACCAATGCAGTCCTTCTCTGGAAACACCATATATTTT
TRBV13	NA	TRBJ1-2	NA	CASSLDSANYGYTF	TGTGCCAGCAGCTTAGATTCAGCTAACTATGGCTACACCTTC
TRBV30	NA	TRBJ1-5	NA	CAWSVGPGIGQPQHF	TGTGCCTGGAGTGTGGGGCCAGGGATCGGTCAGCCCCAGCATTTT
TRBV29-1	NA	TRBJ1-1	NA	CSVVRPLNTEAFF	TGCAGCGTCGTAAGGCCGCTGAACACTGAAGCTTTCTTT
TRBV19	NA	TRBJ2-1	TRBD2	CASSSGSRSIEQFF	TGTGCCAGTAGTAGCGGGAGTAGGAGTATTGAGCAGTTCTTC
TRBV12-5	NA	TRBJ2-7	NA	CASGLGTGYEQYF	TGTGCTAGTGGTTTAGGGACCGGTTACGAGCAGTACTTC
TRBV6-1	NA	TRBJ1-2	NA	CASSEQGRGYTF	TGTGCCAGCAGTGAACAGGGAAGGGGCTACACCTTC
TRBV7-3	NA	TRBJ2-7	NA	CASSLGPSYEQYF	TGTGCCAGCAGCTTAGGGCCGAGCTACGAGCAGTACTTC
TRBV7-3	once	TRBJ2-3	NA	CASSEGPRQTQYF	TGTGCCAGCAGCGAAGGGCCTCGTCAGACGCAGTATTTT
TRBV30	NA	TRBJ1-5	TRBD1	CAWSTTGAGQPQHF	TGTGCCTGGAGTACCACAGGGGCTGGTCAGCCCCAGCATTTT
TRBV4-3	NA	TRBJ1-2	TRBD1	CASSPGQGAYGYTF	TGCGCCAGCAGCCCAGGGCAGGGGGCATATGGCTACACCTTC
TRBV3-1/TRBV3-2	NA	TRBJ1-4	TRBD1	CASSQQATGSEKLFF	TGTGCCAGCAGCCAACAGGCGACAGGGTCCGAAAAACTGTTTTTT
TRBV5-8	NA	TRBJ2-3	NA	CASRFPGSPRADTQYF	TGTGCCAGCAGGTTCCCGGGATCCCCGCGGGCAGATACGCAGTATTTT
TRBV30	NA	TRBJ1-6	NA	CAWSVQVYNSPLHF	TGTGCCTGGAGTGTACAAGTCTATAATTCACCCCTCCACTTT
TRBV10-3	NA	TRBJ2-1	TRBD2	CAITPDGSGRALPYNEQFF	TGTGCCATCACCCCCGACGGTAGCGGGAGGGCCCTCCCCTACAATGAGCAGTTCTTC
TRBV30	NA	TRBJ2-7	NA	CAWSRGVAVPGEQYF	TGTGCCTGGAGTAGAGGAGTAGCGGTCCCCGGGGAGCAGTACTTC
TRBV29-1	NA	TRBJ2-7	NA	CSGLDGAYEQYF	TGCAGCGGGTTAGACGGGGCCTACGAGCAGTACTTC
TRBV6-5	NA	TRBJ2-3	TRBD2	CASSYRGGEDTQYF	TGTGCCAGCAGTTACCGGGGGGGGGAAGATACGCAGTATTTT
TRBV19	NA	TRBJ1-5	TRBD1	CASTRTGNQPQHF	TGTGCCAGTACCCGGACAGGGAATCAGCCCCAGCATTTT
TRBV11-2	NA	TRBJ2-7	NA	CASSRDGYEQYF	TGTGCCAGCAGCCGGGACGGCTACGAGCAGTACTTC
TRBV2	NA	TRBJ1-5	TRBD1	CASTWTGGNQPQHF	TGTGCCAGCACTTGGACAGGGGGCAATCAGCCCCAGCATTTT
TRBV27	NA	TRBJ1-1	NA	CASVGPYTEAFF	TGTGCCAGCGTAGGTCCGTACACTGAAGCTTTCTTT
TRBV9	few	TRBJ1-3	NA	CASSVGILGNTIYF	TGTGCCAGCAGCGTAGGGATTCTCGGAAACACCATATATTTT
TRBV7-6	NA	TRBJ2-1	TRBD2	CASSSRPGGSYNEQFF	TGTGCCAGCAGCTCTAGGCCGGGGGGGTCCTACAATGAGCAGTTCTTC
TRBV3-1/TRBV3-2	once	TRBJ1-6	NA	CASSRQENSPLHF	TGTGCCAGCAGCCGCCAGGAAAATTCACCCCTCCACTTT
TRBV18	NA	TRBJ2-1	NA	CASSLDRNEQFF	TGTGCCAGCTCGCTGGACAGAAATGAGCAGTTCTTC
TRBV5-8	NA	TRBJ1-6	NA	CASSSGDGSYNSPLHF	TGTGCCAGCAGTTCCGGGGACGGTTCGTATAATTCACCCCTCCACTTT
TRBV30	NA	TRBJ2-1	TRBD2	CAWTASGSVGGEQFF	TGTGCCTGGACGGCTAGCGGGAGCGTTGGGGGGGAGCAGTTCTTC
TRBV6-6	NA	TRBJ2-1	TRBD2	CASSPHLSSGSYNEQFF	TGTGCCAGCAGTCCCCACCTATCTAGCGGGAGCTACAATGAGCAGTTCTTC
TRBV18	NA	TRBJ1-3	NA	CASSPPSLPNTIYF	TGTGCCAGCTCACCACCGTCCCTTCCGAACACCATATATTTT
TRBV19	NA	TRBJ2-2	TRBD2	CASSALAGAVGELFF	TGTGCCAGTAGTGCTCTAGCGGGTGCGGTCGGGGAGCTGTTTTTT
TRBV29-1	NA	TRBJ2-1	TRBD2	CSVDGLAGGRDEQFF	TGCAGCGTTGACGGACTAGCGGGAGGCCGGGATGAGCAGTTCTTC
TRBV10-2	NA	TRBJ1-6	NA	CASSDGNSPLHF	TGCGCCAGCAGTGACGGCAATTCACCCCTCCACTTT
TRBV19	once	TRBJ1-1	NA	CASYSRGAGTEAFF	TGTGCCAGTTACTCTCGGGGGGCGGGGACTGAAGCTTTCTTT
TRBV28	once	TRBJ2-7	NA	CASLRPGAYEQYF	TGTGCCAGCCTCAGGCCGGGGGCTTACGAGCAGTACTTC
TRBV4-1	NA	TRBJ1-3	TRBD1	CASSQPTGAGGNTIYF	TGCGCCAGCAGCCAACCGACAGGGGCTGGGGGAAACACCATATATTTT
TRBV6-2/TRBV6-3	NA	TRBJ1-1	NA	CASSRGSGVPEAFF	TGTGCCAGCAGTCGGGGGTCAGGGGTACCTGAAGCTTTCTTT
TRBV23-1	NA	TRBJ2-7	NA	CASSQSGDYEQYF	TGCGCCAGCAGTCAATCCGGGGACTACGAGCAGTACTTC
TRBV4-3	NA	TRBJ2-2	NA	CASSQDRGLGSGELFF	TGCGCCAGCAGCCAAGATAGGGGCCTCGGATCCGGGGAGCTGTTTTTT
TRBV10-1	NA	TRBJ1-1	NA	CASIGSGNTEAFF	TGCGCCAGCATCGGGTCGGGGAACACTGAAGCTTTCTTT
TRBV18	NA	TRBJ1-6	NA	CASSPPSPLHF	TGTGCCAGCTCACCACCATCACCCCTCCACTTT
TRBV5-4	NA	TRBJ2-7	NA	CASSPRAMGVDEQYF	TGTGCCAGCAGCCCCCGCGCAATGGGGGTCGACGAGCAGTACTTC
TRBV27	NA	TRBJ1-3	NA	CASSLSLGGSGNTIYF	TGTGCCAGCAGTTTATCTTTGGGGGGCTCTGGAAACACCATATATTTT
TRBV28	NA	TRBJ1-2	NA	CAGFGRGYTF	TGTGCCGGGTTCGGACGTGGCTACACCTTC
TRBV9	NA	TRBJ2-2	NA	CASSIRGGNTGELFF	TGTGCCAGCAGCATAAGAGGAGGCAACACCGGGGAGCTGTTTTTT
TRBV29-1	NA	TRBJ2-3	TRBD2	CSATGTSGDTDTQYF	TGCAGCGCCACCGGGACTAGCGGGGACACAGATACGCAGTATTTT